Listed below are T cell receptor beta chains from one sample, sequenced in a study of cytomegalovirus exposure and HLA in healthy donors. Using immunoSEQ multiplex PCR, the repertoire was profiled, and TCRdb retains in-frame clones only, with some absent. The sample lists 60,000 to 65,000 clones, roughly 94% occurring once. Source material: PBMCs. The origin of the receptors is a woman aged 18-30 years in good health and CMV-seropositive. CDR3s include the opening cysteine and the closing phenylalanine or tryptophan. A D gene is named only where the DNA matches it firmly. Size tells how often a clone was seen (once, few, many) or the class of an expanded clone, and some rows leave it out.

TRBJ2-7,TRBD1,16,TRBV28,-,CASSFIPDRGKHEQYF,TGTGCCAGCAGTTTCATACCGGACAGGGGGAAGCACGAGCAGTACTTC
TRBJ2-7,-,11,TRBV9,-,CASSRGGEQYF,TGTGCCAGCTCCCGGGGAGGCGAGCAGTACTTC
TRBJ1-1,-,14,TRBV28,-,CASKQVHLNTEAFF,TGTGCCAGCAAGCAGGTCCACCTGAACACTGAAGCTTTCTTT
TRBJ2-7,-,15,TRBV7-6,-,CASSLGAGSYYEQYF,TGTGCCAGCAGCTTAGGGGCAGGAAGCTACTACGAGCAGTACTTC
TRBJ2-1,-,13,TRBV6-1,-,CASSPDSRNEQFF,TGTGCCAGCAGTCCTGACAGTCGCAATGAGCAGTTCTTC
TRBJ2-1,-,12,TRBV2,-,CASSEGGNEQFF,TGTGCCAGCAGTGAAGGAGGCAATGAGCAGTTCTTC
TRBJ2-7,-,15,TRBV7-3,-,CASSSDPDYSYEQYF,TGTGCCAGCAGCTCCGACCCGGACTACTCCTACGAGCAGTACTTC
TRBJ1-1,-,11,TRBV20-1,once,CSARVESQAFF,TGCAGTGCTAGAGTAGAGTCCCAAGCTTTCTTT
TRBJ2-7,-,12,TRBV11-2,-,CASSQQGYEQYF,TGTGCCAGCAGCCAACAGGGCTACGAGCAGTACTTC
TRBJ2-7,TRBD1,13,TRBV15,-,CATSLGQSYEQYF,TGTGCCACCAGTCTGGGACAGTCCTACGAGCAGTACTTC
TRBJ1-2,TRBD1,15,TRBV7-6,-,CASSLVRQGGGGYTF,TGTGCCAGCAGCTTAGTAAGACAGGGTGGTGGTGGCTACACCTTC
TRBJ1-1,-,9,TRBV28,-,CGEGTEAFF,TGTGGGGAGGGGACTGAAGCTTTCTTT
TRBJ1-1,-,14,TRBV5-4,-,CASSQQGTNTEAFF,TGTGCCAGCAGTCAACAGGGTACGAACACTGAAGCTTTCTTT
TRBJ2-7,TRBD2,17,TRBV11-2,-,CASSLDLGRGVSYEQYF,TGTGCCAGCAGCTTAGATTTAGGGCGGGGGGTTAGCTACGAGCAGTACTTC
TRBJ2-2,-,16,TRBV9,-,CASSPGDSIMYGELFF,TGTGCCAGCAGCCCCGGGGATTCCATAATGTACGGGGAGCTGTTTTTT
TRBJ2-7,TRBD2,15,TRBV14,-,CASSHWGSGNYEQYF,TGTGCCAGCAGCCACTGGGGTAGCGGGAACTACGAGCAGTACTTC
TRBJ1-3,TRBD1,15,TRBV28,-,CASSYGTGVPDTIYF,TGTGCCAGCAGTTACGGGACAGGGGTTCCGGACACCATATATTTT
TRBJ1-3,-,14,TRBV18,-,CASSPDGGGNTIYF,TGTGCCAGCTCACCAGACGGGGGAGGAAACACCATATATTTT
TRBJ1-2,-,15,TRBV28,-,CASRPSGAHLYGYTF,TGTGCCAGCAGACCAAGCGGGGCCCACCTCTATGGCTACACCTTC
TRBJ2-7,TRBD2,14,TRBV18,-,CASSISGNGDEQYF,TGTGCCAGCTCAATTAGCGGGAACGGGGACGAGCAGTACTTC
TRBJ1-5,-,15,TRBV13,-,CASSPGGRSNQPQHF,TGTGCCAGCAGCCCAGGAGGACGTAGCAATCAGCCCCAGCATTTT
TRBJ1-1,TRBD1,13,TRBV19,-,CASSISQGGEAFF,TGTGCCAGTAGTATTTCACAGGGGGGTGAAGCTTTCTTT
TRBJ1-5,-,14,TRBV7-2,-,CASSQAGIHQPQHF,TGTGCCAGCAGCCAGGCCGGGATCCATCAGCCCCAGCATTTT